The clone carrying this TCR beta chain was counted at least ten times. Its specificity is not known. This entry comes from a study of neurological immune-mediated disorders. Unsorted libraries came from 2 million PBMCs stored at -80 °C. The germline CDR1 and CDR2 sequences are LNHDA and SQIVND (reference sequence). The CDR3 extends over 16 amino acids. V shed 5 bases and J 4 bases; nucleotides not matched to a gene: 11. Study-wide results and caveats: One related-CDR3 cluster, which may be a signature, held the repertoires of 18 of 34 multiple sclerosis patients after phylogenetic grouping. Clinical and MRI features did not associate with the cluster found in multiple sclerosis patients.

Template-switch 5'RACE cDNA synthesis added a 10-nucleotide unique molecular identifier. TCRdb called the 5' RACE reads again in MiXCR, with one record for every CDR3 protein. The sample includes 70,000 or so distinct CDR3 sequences, about 3% of them seen just once. The rearrangement joins TRBV19 to TRBJ2-1; 7 nucleotides line up with TRBD1. This clonotype originated in a woman aged 50 to 65 with multiple sclerosis. The sequenced sample was PBMCs. This CDR3 reads CASSPTPGQRYNEQFF. Written as DNA, the CDR3 is TGTGCCAGTAGTCCCACACCGGGACAGAGGTACAATGAGCAGTTCTTC.